This TCR beta chain comes out of a study of cytomegalovirus exposure and HLA in healthy donors. Study results and limitations: Exclusion as indistinguishable affected some V segments, including TRBV6-2 and TRBV6-3.

CDR3 length equals 16 residues. Germline-derived CDR1 and CDR2 are SGHVS and FNYEAQ. The V and J ends lost 0 bases and 1 base, in that order; junction bases with no gene match: 2. This PCR relied on a set of 60 Vbeta primers and 13 Jbeta primers. The assay was immunoSEQ multiplex PCR, and TCRdb's table has in-frame clones only and misses some. Of roughly 110,000 clones in the sample, roughly 80% were seen once. As regards this clone: Its antigen is still unknown.

The specimen was PBMCs. J is TRBJ2-3 and V is TRBV7-6, with 9 bases aligning to TRBD2. The receptor comes from a man aged 25 to 40 in good health and CMV-seronegative. The CDR3 spells CASSLAGGGGTDTQYF. The CDR3 DNA reads as TGTGCCAGCAGCTTAGCGGGCGGGGGGGGCACAGATACGCAGTATTTT.